This T cell receptor beta chain comes out of a study of blood T cells in healthy people across ages. A second roughly 6 to 11 cycle PCR used barcoded and J-beta primers. TCRdb reanalysed the 5' RACE reads using MiXCR and keeps one entry per CDR3 protein. The sample records approximately 1,700,000 distinct CDR3 sequences, about 39% being singletons. Germline loops: CDR1 DFQATT, CDR2 SNEGSKA (reference sequence). V lost 6 bases and J 4 bases, leaving 19 bases between the germline ends. The CDR3 contains 15 residues. In its sample, this clonotype was seen a few times. The rearrangement joins TRBV20-1 to TRBJ2-1; D is unclear. This clonotype originated in a human donor in good health. The sample comprised blood. This CDR3 is CSARTDPTPYNEQFF. Written as DNA, the CDR3 is TGCAGTGCCAGGACGGATCCCACACCTTACAATGAGCAGTTCTTC.